This T cell receptor (beta chain) derives from a study of T cell responses to AZD1222 COVID-19 vaccine. Points from the study as a whole: At study baseline, merely roughly 6 AZD1222 recipients were seropositive.

V shed 6 bases and J shed 6 bases, with 12 bases lying between them. Germline CDR1 and CDR2: MNHEY and SVGAGI. This CDR3 comprises 13 residues. Here immunoSEQ multiplex PCR was the method, and the copy in TCRdb shows in-frame clones only, minus some. The sample lists roughly 120,000 clones; around 90% were seen once. A note on this clone: The target antigen is unknown.

The chain recombines TRBV6-5 with TRBJ2-1; D gene unclear. This sequence was found in an adult in good health. The sample in question was peripheral blood, obtained on day 0 of AZD1222 vaccination. CDR3 coding DNA: TGTGCCAGCAGCGACGACTTGGGCAATGAGCAGTTCTTC. Amino acids: CASSDDLGNEQFF.